Listed below are T cell receptor beta chains from one sample, sequenced in a study of CD8 T cells in Susac syndrome. TCRdb reprocessed the immunoSEQ multiplex PCR reads with MiXCR, giving one entry per CDR3 protein. Found here are some 58,000 distinct CDR3 sequences, 95% of them singletons; the top ten hold around 0.75%. Sequenced material: CD8+ T cells from PBMCs. All receptors derive from a human donor with Susac syndrome. Both conserved end residues are part of each CDR3. The D gene is left open where the match is weak. Expanded clones are given a class, and other clones once, few, many or no size at all.

TRBV7-7	TRBJ2-3	TRBD2	.	TGTGCCAGCAGCCCAGGGACTAGCGATTATACAGATACGCAGTATTTT	CASSPGTSDYTDTQYF
TRBV20-1	TRBJ2-1	.	.	TGCAGTGCTAATGAGGGATCCTACAATGAGCAGTTCTTC	CSANEGSYNEQFF
TRBV20-1	TRBJ1-4	.	.	TGCAGTGCTAGCGGCCCAGGGGAAGAAAAACTGTTTTTT	CSASGPGEEKLFF
TRBV29-1	TRBJ2-1	TRBD2	.	TGCAGCGTTGTAGCGGGGGGGCCCTACAATGAGCAGTTCTTC	CSVVAGGPYNEQFF
TRBV5-6	TRBJ2-3	TRBD1	.	TGTGCCAGCAGCTCCGGACAGGGAGCAGATACGCAGTATTTT	CASSSGQGADTQYF
TRBV11-3	TRBJ2-1	.	few	TGTGCCAGCAGCTTAGATCCCACCAAAGCGGTTACTTGGGATGAGCAGTTCTTC	CASSLDPTKAVTWDEQFF
TRBV7-6	TRBJ1-1	TRBD1	.	TGTGCCAGCAGCTTCCCTATGGGACAGTTGAACACTGAAGCTTTCTTT	CASSFPMGQLNTEAFF
TRBV30	TRBJ2-5	.	.	TGTGCCTGGAGTGTCCCCGAAAGACAAGAGACCCAGTACTTC	CAWSVPERQETQYF
TRBV4-1	TRBJ1-4	.	.	TGCGCCAGCAGCCATCCGACAGGTCCGGAAAAACTGTTTTTT	CASSHPTGPEKLFF
TRBV27	TRBJ2-1	TRBD2	.	TGTGCCAGCGGCAGCGGGGGGGCGATCAATGAGCAGTTCTTC	CASGSGGAINEQFF
TRBV20-1	TRBJ2-2	TRBD2	.	TGCAGTGCCCGCGGACTAGCGGGTAACACCGGGGAGCTGTTTTTT	CSARGLAGNTGELFF
TRBV7-3	TRBJ2-4	TRBD1	.	TGTGCCAGCAGCCAGGACAGGGGGAGGCAAAACATTCAGTACTTC	CASSQDRGRQNIQYF
TRBV9	TRBJ1-2	.	.	TGTGCCAGCAGCGGCCGGGACCTATGCACCTTC	CASSGRDLCTF
TRBV5-1	TRBJ1-1	TRBD1	.	TGCGCCAGTGGGGACAGACTACAGAACACTGAAGCTTTCTTT	CASGDRLQNTEAFF
TRBV28	TRBJ2-7	.	.	TGTGCCAGCAGTTTATTAAAGGGTGGGTACGAGCAGTACTTC	CASSLLKGGYEQYF
TRBV12-3/TRBV12-4	TRBJ2-5	.	.	TGTGCCAGCAGAAATACTTCGGGACAAGGGGCAGGGGCCCAGTACTTC	CASRNTSGQGAGAQYF
TRBV3-1	TRBJ2-7	TRBD2	.	TGTGCCAGCAGCCAGGGACTAGCGGGGGGCTACGAGCAGTACTTC	CASSQGLAGGYEQYF
TRBV12-3/TRBV12-4	TRBJ1-6	.	.	TGTGCCAGCAGTACACGCACAGGTGCCGATTCACCCCTCCACTTT	CASSTRTGADSPLHF
TRBV9	TRBJ2-3	TRBD2	once	TGTGCCAGCAGCGTTAGCGGGGGGGCTTCAGATACGCAGTATTTT	CASSVSGGASDTQYF
TRBV24-1	TRBJ2-3	TRBD1	once	TGTGCCACCAGTGACGGACAGGGGCGGACAGATACGCAGTATTTT	CATSDGQGRTDTQYF
TRBV6-2/TRBV6-3	TRBJ2-3	TRBD2	.	TGTGCCAGCAGACGCGGGACTAGCGGGGATACGCAGTATTTT	CASRRGTSGDTQYF
TRBV15	TRBJ1-2	.	.	TGTGCCACCAGCAGAGCTCACTCTTGGGGCGAGAGAGGCTACACCTTC	CATSRAHSWGERGYTF
TRBV18	TRBJ2-7	TRBD1	.	TGTGCCAGCTCACCAAGAGCCCGGGACAGCTACGAGCAGTACTTC	CASSPRARDSYEQYF
TRBV6-6	TRBJ1-5	.	.	TGTGCCAGCAGTTACCCGGCGGAGGGGAATCAGCCCCAGCATTTT	CASSYPAEGNQPQHF
TRBV5-4	TRBJ1-5	.	.	TGTGCCAGCAGCCCACAGGGCGGTCAGCCCCAGCATTTT	CASSPQGGQPQHF
TRBV11-2	TRBJ2-7	.	few	TGTGCCAGCAGCTTCCTAACCCTCCAGTGGAGGCGCGAGCAGTACTTC	CASSFLTLQWRREQYF
TRBV12-3/TRBV12-4	TRBJ1-2	.	once	TGTGCCAGCAGAGAGGGCAGGGATGGCTACACCTTC	CASREGRDGYTF
TRBV19	TRBJ2-7	.	.	TGTGCCAGTAGTATGCCCGGGAAGGGCGAGCAGTACTTC	CASSMPGKGEQYF
TRBV29-1	TRBJ2-2	.	.	TGCAGCGTTGAACAGGGTTCCGGGGAGCTGTTTTTT	CSVEQGSGELFF
TRBV9	TRBJ2-5	.	.	TGTGCCAGCAGCGTAGGGGGGGCGCCGGCCGAGACCCAGTACTTC	CASSVGGAPAETQYF
TRBV10-3	TRBJ2-1	TRBD1	.	TGTGCCATCAGGGCGGGACAGGACTACAATGAGCAGTTCTTC	CAIRAGQDYNEQFF
TRBV18	TRBJ2-7	TRBD1	.	TGTGCCAGCTCACCACTTAGACCGGGACAGGGGGCTGGAGAGCAGTACTTC	CASSPLRPGQGAGEQYF
TRBV7-9	TRBJ2-5	.	.	TGTGCCAGCAGTTATACAGAAGAGACCCAGTACTTC	CASSYTEETQYF
TRBV29-1	TRBJ1-2	TRBD1	.	TGCAGCGTTGAAGGAATAATGACAGGGAGGGATGGCTACACCTTC	CSVEGIMTGRDGYTF
TRBV20-1	TRBJ2-3	.	.	TGCAGTGCAGGGGGGGGAGATACGCAGTATTTT	CSAGGGDTQYF
TRBV6-5	TRBJ1-1	.	.	TGTGCCAGCAGTTTCGACAGAGAAGCTTTCTTT	CASSFDREAFF
TRBV25-1	TRBJ2-7	.	.	TGTGCCAGCAGTGAACAGGGCTACGAGCAGTACTTC	CASSEQGYEQYF
TRBV9	TRBJ1-3	TRBD1	.	TGTGCCAGCAGGGGACAGAACTCTGGAAACACCATATATTTT	CASRGQNSGNTIYF
TRBV7-2	TRBJ2-7	.	.	TGTGCCAGCAGCTATACGGACGAGCAGTACTTC	CASSYTDEQYF
TRBV11-2	TRBJ2-5	.	.	TGTGCCAGCAGCCCCCCTTACTCGAGAGCTAAAGAGACCCAGTACTTC	CASSPPYSRAKETQYF
TRBV12-3/TRBV12-4	TRBJ2-1	.	.	TGTGCCAGCAACGCCGACGGGACCCCTCGCAATGAGCAGTTCTTC	CASNADGTPRNEQFF
TRBV6-2/TRBV6-3	TRBJ2-2	TRBD2	.	TGTGCCAGCAGTTACTCGCTAGCGGGGGCTGGGGAGCTGTTTTTT	CASSYSLAGAGELFF